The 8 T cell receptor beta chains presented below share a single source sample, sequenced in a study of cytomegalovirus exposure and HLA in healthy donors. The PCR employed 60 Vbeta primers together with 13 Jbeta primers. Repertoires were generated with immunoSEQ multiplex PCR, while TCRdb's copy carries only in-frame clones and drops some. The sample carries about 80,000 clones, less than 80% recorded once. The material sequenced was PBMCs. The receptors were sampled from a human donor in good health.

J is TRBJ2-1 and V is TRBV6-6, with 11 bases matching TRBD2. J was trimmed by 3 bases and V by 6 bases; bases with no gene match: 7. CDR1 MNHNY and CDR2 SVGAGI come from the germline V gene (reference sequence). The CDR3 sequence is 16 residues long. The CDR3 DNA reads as TGTGCCAGCAGACCGCCAGGGACTAGCGGCTACAATGAGCAGTTCTTC. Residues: CASRPPGTSGYNEQFF.

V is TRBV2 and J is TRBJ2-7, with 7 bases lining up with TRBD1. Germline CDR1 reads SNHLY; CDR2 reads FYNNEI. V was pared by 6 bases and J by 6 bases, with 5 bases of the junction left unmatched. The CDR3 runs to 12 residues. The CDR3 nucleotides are TGTGCCAGCAGGTTACAGGGGAGCGAGCAGTACTTC. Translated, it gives CASRLQGSEQYF.

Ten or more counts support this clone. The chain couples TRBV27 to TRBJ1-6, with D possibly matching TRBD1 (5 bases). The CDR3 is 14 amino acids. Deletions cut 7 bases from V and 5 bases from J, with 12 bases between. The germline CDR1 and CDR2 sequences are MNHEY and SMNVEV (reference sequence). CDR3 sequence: CASTPLQDNSPLHF. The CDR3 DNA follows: TGTGCCAGCACGCCGCTACAGGATAATTCACCCCTCCACTTT.

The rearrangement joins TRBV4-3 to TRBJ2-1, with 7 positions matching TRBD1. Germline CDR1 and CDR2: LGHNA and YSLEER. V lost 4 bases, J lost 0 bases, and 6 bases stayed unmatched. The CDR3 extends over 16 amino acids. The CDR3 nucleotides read TGCGCCAGCAGCCTCAACAGGGGCAACTCCTACAATGAGCAGTTCTTC. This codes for CASSLNRGNSYNEQFF.

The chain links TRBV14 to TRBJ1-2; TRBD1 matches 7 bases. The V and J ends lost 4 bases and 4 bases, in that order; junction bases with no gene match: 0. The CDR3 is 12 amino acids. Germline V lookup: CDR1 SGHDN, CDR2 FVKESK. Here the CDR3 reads CASSRQGYGYTF. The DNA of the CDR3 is TGTGCCAGCAGCCGACAGGGCTATGGCTACACCTTC.

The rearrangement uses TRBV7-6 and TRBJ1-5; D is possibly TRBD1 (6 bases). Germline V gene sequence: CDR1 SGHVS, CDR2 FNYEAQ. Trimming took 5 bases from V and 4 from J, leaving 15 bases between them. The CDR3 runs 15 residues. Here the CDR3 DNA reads TGTGCCAGCAGCGAATCCGGGACAAGTAATCAGCCCCAGCATTTT. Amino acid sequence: CASSESGTSNQPQHF.

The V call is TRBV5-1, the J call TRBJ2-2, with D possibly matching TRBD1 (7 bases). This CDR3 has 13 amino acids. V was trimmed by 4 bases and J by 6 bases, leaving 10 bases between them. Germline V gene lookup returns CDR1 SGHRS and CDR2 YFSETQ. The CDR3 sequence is CASSTRGAGELFF. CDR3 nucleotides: TGCGCCAGCAGCACCAGGGGGGCCGGGGAGCTGTTTTTT.

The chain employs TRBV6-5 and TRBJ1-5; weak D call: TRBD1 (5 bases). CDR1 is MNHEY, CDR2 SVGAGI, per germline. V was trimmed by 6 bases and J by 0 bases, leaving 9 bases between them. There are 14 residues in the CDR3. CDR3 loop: CASRDIYSNQPQHF. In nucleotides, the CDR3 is TGTGCCAGCAGGGACATTTATAGCAATCAGCCCCAGCATTTT.